These T cell receptor beta chains were read from a single sample in a study of blood T cell repertoires in COVID-19. Assay used: immunoSEQ multiplex PCR; TCRdb lists only in-frame clones, some missing. The data show around 250,000 clones, about 90% seen once. Sequences were obtained from PBMCs or T cells enriched from blood (not recorded which). All receptors come from a man aged 45-60 years who had been exposed to COVID-19. Both conserved end residues are part of each CDR3. The D gene is left open where the match is weak. Only some rows state a clone size, as once, few, many or a class for expanded clones.

D gene: TRBD1
V gene: TRBV5-1
clone size: -
J gene: TRBJ1-1
CDR3 DNA: TGCGCCAGCAGCATCCCGGGACAGGGGTGGGCCACTGAAGCTTTCTTT
CDR3 protein: CASSIPGQGWATEAFF

D gene: -
V gene: TRBV12-3/TRBV12-4
clone size: once
J gene: TRBJ1-2
CDR3 DNA: TGTGCCAGCAGTTTAAACAGGGTGCATGGCTACACCTTC
CDR3 protein: CASSLNRVHGYTF

D gene: -
V gene: TRBV7-9
clone size: once
J gene: TRBJ1-1
CDR3 DNA: TGTGCCAGCAGCTTACAGGGAACCACTGAAGCTTTCTTT
CDR3 protein: CASSLQGTTEAFF

D gene: -
V gene: TRBV6-1
clone size: -
J gene: TRBJ1-1
CDR3 DNA: TGTGCCAGCCGTGACAGACTATGGACTGAAGCTTTCTTT
CDR3 protein: CASRDRLWTEAFF

D gene: TRBD2
V gene: TRBV5-1
clone size: -
J gene: TRBJ2-3
CDR3 DNA: TGCGCCAGCAGCCCCGGGAGGCGGGGGTTTAGCACAGATACGCAGTATTTT
CDR3 protein: CASSPGRRGFSTDTQYF

D gene: -
V gene: TRBV27
clone size: -
J gene: TRBJ2-1
CDR3 DNA: TGTGCCAGCAGTTTTCCAGGGGTGGCCTACAATGAGCAGTTCTTC
CDR3 protein: CASSFPGVAYNEQFF

D gene: -
V gene: TRBV10-2
clone size: -
J gene: TRBJ1-5
CDR3 DNA: TGCGCCAGCAGCGGGAATAGCAATCAGCCCCAGCATTTT
CDR3 protein: CASSGNSNQPQHF

D gene: TRBD1
V gene: TRBV5-1
clone size: -
J gene: TRBJ1-1
CDR3 DNA: TGCGCCAGCTTTGGCGACAGGGTCGACACTGAAGCTTTCTTT
CDR3 protein: CASFGDRVDTEAFF

D gene: -
V gene: TRBV15
clone size: -
J gene: TRBJ1-2
CDR3 DNA: TGTGCCACCAGCAGAGATTTGGCGGGAATAAGTGGCTACACCTTC
CDR3 protein: CATSRDLAGISGYTF

D gene: TRBD1
V gene: TRBV2
clone size: -
J gene: TRBJ1-2
CDR3 DNA: TGTGCCAGCAGTGAAAGGGACAGGGCTTCTGGCTACACCTTC
CDR3 protein: CASSERDRASGYTF

D gene: -
V gene: TRBV9
clone size: -
J gene: TRBJ2-3
CDR3 DNA: TGTGCCAGCAGCGTGGGGGGGCATTTTACTACAGATACGCAGTATTTT
CDR3 protein: CASSVGGHFTTDTQYF

D gene: TRBD2
V gene: TRBV5-1
clone size: -
J gene: TRBJ2-1
CDR3 DNA: TGCGCCAGCAGCTTAGGACTAGCGGGCGAGCAGTTCTTC
CDR3 protein: CASSLGLAGEQFF

D gene: -
V gene: TRBV30
clone size: -
J gene: TRBJ1-5
CDR3 DNA: TGTGCCTGGAGTTGGGAGGGCCATAATCAGCCCCAGCATTTT
CDR3 protein: CAWSWEGHNQPQHF

D gene: TRBD1
V gene: TRBV29-1
clone size: -
J gene: TRBJ1-3
CDR3 DNA: TGCAGCGTTGACATTGACAGGGACTCTGGAAACACCATATATTTT
CDR3 protein: CSVDIDRDSGNTIYF

D gene: -
V gene: TRBV11-3
clone size: -
J gene: TRBJ2-1
CDR3 DNA: TGTGCCAGCAGCTTAGATGATGAGGTTCAGCAGTTCTTC
CDR3 protein: CASSLDDEVQQFF

D gene: -
V gene: TRBV9
clone size: -
J gene: TRBJ1-6
CDR3 DNA: TGTGCCAGCAGCCCCCGAGGTTCTTATAATTCACCCCTCCACTTT
CDR3 protein: CASSPRGSYNSPLHF

D gene: -
V gene: TRBV9
clone size: -
J gene: TRBJ1-2
CDR3 DNA: TGTGCCAGCAGCCCCCAGGCTACTAACTATGGCTACACCTTC
CDR3 protein: CASSPQATNYGYTF

D gene: -
V gene: TRBV19
clone size: -
J gene: TRBJ1-1
CDR3 DNA: TGTGCCAGTAGCCAACACCCGGGTACGAACACTGAAGCTTTCTTT
CDR3 protein: CASSQHPGTNTEAFF

D gene: TRBD2
V gene: TRBV12-3/TRBV12-4
clone size: -
J gene: TRBJ2-2
CDR3 DNA: TGTGCCAGCAGTTTAGGGACTAGCGGGGAGCTGTTTTTT
CDR3 protein: CASSLGTSGELFF

D gene: TRBD1
V gene: TRBV9
clone size: -
J gene: TRBJ2-6
CDR3 DNA: TGTGCCAGCAGTAAAACCGGGACAGCGCGCTCTGGGGCCAACGTCCTGACTTTC
CDR3 protein: CASSKTGTARSGANVLTF

D gene: -
V gene: TRBV18
clone size: -
J gene: TRBJ1-6
CDR3 DNA: TGTGCCAGCCTCGACATGGGTTCACCCCTCCACTTT
CDR3 protein: CASLDMGSPLHF

D gene: TRBD1
V gene: TRBV9
clone size: -
J gene: TRBJ2-7
CDR3 DNA: TGTGCCGGCAGCGGAGGACAGGGCATCTACGAGCAGTACTTC
CDR3 protein: CAGSGGQGIYEQYF

D gene: -
V gene: TRBV19
clone size: -
J gene: TRBJ1-6
CDR3 DNA: TGTGCCAGTAGTCCCCCGGACTTAGGTTATAATTCACCCCTCCACTTT
CDR3 protein: CASSPPDLGYNSPLHF

D gene: TRBD1
V gene: TRBV18
clone size: -
J gene: TRBJ2-3
CDR3 DNA: TGTGCCAGCTCACCGCCTCGGACAGGGTCCACAGATACGCAGTATTTT
CDR3 protein: CASSPPRTGSTDTQYF

D gene: -
V gene: TRBV5-1
clone size: -
J gene: TRBJ2-5
CDR3 DNA: TGCGCCAGCAGCTCCCTTCCTCCAGGGGCTGGGGACGGGGCCCAAGAGACCCAGTACTTC
CDR3 protein: CASSSLPPGAGDGAQETQYF

D gene: -
V gene: TRBV6-1
clone size: -
J gene: TRBJ1-5
CDR3 DNA: TGTGCCAGCAGTGACCGGGGAAAACAGCCCCAGCATTTT
CDR3 protein: CASSDRGKQPQHF

D gene: TRBD2
V gene: TRBV28
clone size: -
J gene: TRBJ2-2
CDR3 DNA: TGTGCCAGCAGCCCGTCCGGGAGGGCCCTCACCGGGGAGCTGTTTTTT
CDR3 protein: CASSPSGRALTGELFF

D gene: TRBD1
V gene: TRBV2
clone size: -
J gene: TRBJ1-1
CDR3 DNA: TGTGCCAGCAGTGTATCAGGGGGCAACACTGAAGCTTTCTTT
CDR3 protein: CASSVSGGNTEAFF

D gene: -
V gene: TRBV20-1
clone size: -
J gene: TRBJ1-1
CDR3 DNA: TGCAGTGCTAGTACAGGCCTAGGGAACACTGAAGCTTTCTTT
CDR3 protein: CSASTGLGNTEAFF

D gene: -
V gene: TRBV5-1
clone size: -
J gene: TRBJ2-3
CDR3 DNA: TGCGCCAGCAGCTTGATGTCTAGATCTGTTATGGATACGCAGTATTTT
CDR3 protein: CASSLMSRSVMDTQYF

D gene: -
V gene: TRBV7-2
clone size: -
J gene: TRBJ1-1
CDR3 DNA: TGTGCCAGCAACAGACAGCTCAACACTGAAGCTTTCTTT
CDR3 protein: CASNRQLNTEAFF

D gene: -
V gene: TRBV30
clone size: -
J gene: TRBJ1-5
CDR3 DNA: TGTGCCTGGAGCTCGGACTATCAACAGCCCCAGCATTTT
CDR3 protein: CAWSSDYQQPQHF

D gene: -
V gene: TRBV28
clone size: -
J gene: TRBJ1-5
CDR3 DNA: TGTGCCAGCCAAGAGGTCCTCCATCAGCCCCAGCATTTT
CDR3 protein: CASQEVLHQPQHF

D gene: -
V gene: TRBV27
clone size: -
J gene: TRBJ2-3
CDR3 DNA: TGTGCCAGCAGCAATAAAGGGTCAGGGCAGGGATCCCCAGATACGCAGTATTTT
CDR3 protein: CASSNKGSGQGSPDTQYF

D gene: TRBD1
V gene: TRBV28
clone size: -
J gene: TRBJ1-2
CDR3 DNA: TGTGCCAGCAGTACCGGGACAGGCTCTCTCTATGGCTACACCTTC
CDR3 protein: CASSTGTGSLYGYTF

D gene: -
V gene: TRBV28
clone size: -
J gene: TRBJ1-3
CDR3 DNA: TGTGCCAGCACCTCGAGCGGAAACACCATATATTTT
CDR3 protein: CASTSSGNTIYF

D gene: TRBD1
V gene: TRBV5-1
clone size: -
J gene: TRBJ1-2
CDR3 DNA: TGCGCCAGCAGCACGACAGGGGGTGGCTATGGCTACACCTTC
CDR3 protein: CASSTTGGGYGYTF

D gene: -
V gene: TRBV5-1
clone size: -
J gene: TRBJ1-1
CDR3 DNA: TGCGCCAGCAGCTTGGCGTCCGGACAAAGCACTGAAGCTTTCTTT
CDR3 protein: CASSLASGQSTEAFF

D gene: TRBD1
V gene: TRBV2
clone size: -
J gene: TRBJ2-1
CDR3 DNA: TGTGCCAGCAGCGACAGGGTTTACAATGAGCAGTTCTTC
CDR3 protein: CASSDRVYNEQFF

D gene: TRBD1
V gene: TRBV5-4
clone size: -
J gene: TRBJ2-6
CDR3 DNA: TGTGCCAGCAGCTTGGGGACAGGGCCCTCTGGGGCCAACGTCCTGACTTTC
CDR3 protein: CASSLGTGPSGANVLTF

D gene: TRBD1
V gene: TRBV2
clone size: few
J gene: TRBJ2-5
CDR3 DNA: TGTGCCAGCGCAGGACAGGGACAAGAGACCCAGTACTTC
CDR3 protein: CASAGQGQETQYF